This passage covers 22 T cell receptor beta chains from one sample sequenced in a study of identical twins' blood T cells. TCRdb recomputed calls from the 5' RACE reads with MiXCR, one row per CDR3 protein. The sample lists 350,000 to 450,000 distinct CDR3 sequences; 28% were seen once. The sequenced material came from PBMCs. These receptors all stem from a woman between 18 and 49 years old in good health.

This clonotype was detected a few times. CDR3 bases: TGCGCCAGCAGCCAAGCCCCATCCACAGGCGGCTACGAGCAGTACTTC. Translating it yields CASSQAPSTGGYEQYF. The chain links TRBV4-3 to TRBJ2-7, with a possible D match to TRBD1 (5 bases). V dropped 1 base and J dropped 3 bases, with 16 bases sitting between them. This CDR3 is built from 16 residues. Germline loops: CDR1 LGHNA, CDR2 YSLEER.

Comments on this clonotype: Germline is not matched at one junction end, which may reflect a read error. The rearrangement joins TRBV29-1 to TRBJ2-2, with D possibly matching TRBD1 (6 bases). Germline values: CDR1 SQVTM, CDR2 ANQGSEA. The CDR3 has 14 residues. CDR3 in DNA: TGCAGCGTTGATGGACAGACGAACACCGGGGTGCTGTTTTTT. Amino acids: CSVDGQTNTGVLFF.

In regard to this clonotype: This may arise from a read error, as a much more abundant clone is one base away. The V call is TRBV12-3 or TRBV12-4, the J call TRBJ1-2; D not certain. V shed 2 bases and J shed 4 bases, with 11 bases lying between them. There are 14 residues in the CDR3. The CDR3 DNA follows: TGTGCCAGCAGTTTAAGTCTGACATTCTATGGCTACACCTTC. Protein sequence: CASSLSLTFYGYTF.

The rearrangement uses TRBV6-6 and TRBJ2-2; D unresolved. The germline gives CDR1 MNHNY, CDR2 SVGAGI (reference sequence). Deletions cut 11 bases from V and 1 base from J, with 14 bases between. The CDR3 runs to 14 residues. CDR3: CAARWWENTGELFF. The CDR3 DNA reads as TGTGCCGCACGTTGGTGGGAGAACACCGGGGAGCTGTTTTTT.

There are a few counts of this clonotype. This chain connects TRBV9 to TRBJ2-2, with D tentatively TRBD2 (5 bases). The CDR3 runs to 12 residues. Trimming removed 7 bases at V and 1 base at J, with 5 bases between. In germline, CDR1 is SGDLS, CDR2 YYNGEE. The CDR3, as DNA: TGTGCCAGCCGGGGGAACACCGGGGAGCTGTTTTTT. As protein: CASRGNTGELFF.

This clonotype turned up a few times. The chain joins TRBV20-1 to TRBJ1-3; D ambiguous. This CDR3 spans 14 amino acids. Germline assignment: CDR1 DFQATT and CDR2 SNEGSKA (reference sequence). V gave up 1 base and J gave up 0 bases, with 7 bases separating them. The CDR3 spells CSARGAHSGNTIYF. The CDR3 region has the DNA TGCAGTGCTAGAGGGGCCCACTCTGGAAACACCATATATTTT.

Only a few counts were recorded for this clonotype. The CDR3 protein is CSARRHRGVATEAFF. Here the CDR3 DNA reads TGCAGTGCTAGAAGGCACAGGGGAGTGGCGACTGAAGCTTTCTTT. V is TRBV20-1 and J is TRBJ1-1; 7 nucleotides agree with TRBD1. The CDR3 spans 15 residues. V lost 2 bases and J lost 5; bases outside the gene matches: 11. Germline V lookup: CDR1 DFQATT, CDR2 SNEGSKA (reference sequence).

This clonotype was recorded a few times. This CDR3 reads CASSILRGHTGELFF. The CDR3 DNA is TGTGCCAGCAGCATTCTTAGAGGGCACACCGGGGAGCTGTTTTTT. V gene TRBV5-6 combines with J gene TRBJ2-2, with D possibly being TRBD2 (5 bases). The V and J ends lost 4 bases and 3 bases respectively, with 13 bases between them. The CDR3 extends over 15 amino acids. The germline V gene encodes CDR1 SGHDT and CDR2 YYEEEE.

Turning to this clonotype: A much larger clone lies one base from this, so it may be a read error. Since the CDR3 does not end with the conserved phenylalanine or tryptophan, this likely comes from a read error. J is TRBJ1-1 and V is TRBV20-1; possible D gene TRBD1, 6 bases. V gave up 5 bases and J gave up 4 bases, with 17 bases separating them. This CDR3 is built from 14 residues. The germline CDR1 and CDR2 sequences are DFQATT and SNEGSKA (reference sequence). The CDR3 bases are TGCAGTGCTCGCGGGACAACCAAGGGCACTGAAGCTTTCCTT. Amino acid sequence: CSARGTTKGTEAFL.

A few counts support this clonotype. This chain links TRBV2 with TRBJ2-3, with a possible D match to TRBD1 (6 bases). Germline CDR1 SNHLY, CDR2 FYNNEI. The CDR3 is made up of 12 amino acids. Trimming cost V 6 bases and J 3 bases, with 7 bases left between them. The CDR3 nucleotides read TGTGCCAGCAGCGGACAGACAGATACGCAGTATTTT. Protein sequence: CASSGQTDTQYF.

The chain combines TRBV4-3 with TRBJ2-5; D unclear. The CDR3 has 15 residues. The V gene lost 3 bases and the J gene lost 3 bases, with 14 bases spanning the gap. CDR1 and CDR2 from the germline V gene are LGHNA and YSLEER. The CDR3 reads CASSQRLRREETQYF. In DNA form, the CDR3 reads TGCGCCAGCAGCCAGAGACTCCGGCGCGAAGAGACCCAGTACTTC.

This chain links TRBV18 with TRBJ2-3, with no clear D. This CDR3 is built from 14 residues. The germline V and J ends were trimmed by 0 bases and 2 bases, with 6 bases remaining between them. CDR1 and CDR2 (germline): KGHSH, LQKENI. The CDR3 DNA sequence: TGTGCCAGCTCACCACCTGCAGTCACAGATACGCAGTATTTT. Encoded protein: CASSPPAVTDTQYF. Based on the CDR3 plus reference TRBV18 and TRBJ2-3, the full variable domain is NAGVMQNPRHLVRRRGQEARLRCSPMKGHSHVYWYRQLPEEGLKFMVYLQKENIIDESGMPKERFSAEFPKEGPSILRIQQVVRGDSAAYFCASSPPAVTDTQYFGPGTRLTVL.

The gene calls are TRBV10-3 and TRBJ1-6, with 9 bases aligning to TRBD1. The CDR3 covers 16 residues. Germline loops: CDR1 ENHRY, CDR2 SYGVKD. With 2 bases clipped from V and 7 bases from J, the junction kept 6 bases outside the gene matches. For the CDR3, the DNA is TGTGCCATCAGTGAGAAGGACAGGGGCCCCAATTCACCCCTCCACTTT. Its translation: CAISEKDRGPNSPLHF.

This clonotype was seen many times. This rearrangement joins TRBV11-1 to TRBJ2-3; possibly TRBD2 for D (6 bases). V lost 3 bases to trimming and J lost 0 bases, with 13 bases between them. CDR1 is SGHAT and CDR2 is FQDESV in the germline V gene (reference sequence). The CDR3 loop spans 16 amino acids. The CDR3 is CASSLGRGLSTDTQYF. The CDR3 bases are TGTGCCAGCAGCTTGGGGCGGGGCCTTAGCACAGATACGCAGTATTTT.

This clonotype occurred a few times. V and J are TRBV29-1 and TRBJ2-1, with 12 bases that match TRBD2. V lost 6 bases to trimming and J lost 0 bases; unmatched junction nucleotides: 9. Germline CDR1 is SQVTM and CDR2 is ANQGSEA. The CDR3 covers 17 residues. The CDR3: CSVPGLAGPFSYNEQFF. The CDR3 DNA is TGCAGCGTACCGGGACTAGCGGGCCCCTTCTCCTACAATGAGCAGTTCTTC.

V and J are TRBV18 and TRBJ2-2, with D unclear. Trimming stripped 2 bases from V and 2 bases from J, with 6 bases between. The CDR3 covers 14 residues. Germline V gene lookup returns CDR1 KGHSH and CDR2 LQKENI. The CDR3 here is CASSPISNTGELFF. CDR3 nucleotide sequence: TGTGCCAGCTCACCAATCTCTAACACCGGGGAGCTGTTTTTT.

This clonotype was picked up a small number of times. The chain employs TRBV13 and TRBJ2-1; tentative D call: TRBD1 (5 bases). V was pared by 5 bases and J by 8 bases, with 31 bases between. Germline CDR1 PRHDT, CDR2 FYEKMQ (reference sequence). The CDR3 extends over 19 amino acids. CDR3 in amino acids: CASSTTGGPTLLQNHEQFF. As DNA, the CDR3 is TGTGCCAGCAGCACAACAGGTGGCCCTACCTTACTACAGAACCATGAGCAGTTCTTC.

V usage is TRBV20-1 and J usage is TRBJ2-7, with D possibly being TRBD1 or TRBD2 (5 bases each). There are 13 residues in the CDR3. Trimming shortened V by 0 bases and J by 3 bases, and 9 bases separated the two germline ends. Germline CDR1 reads DFQATT; CDR2 reads SNEGSKA (reference sequence). CDR3 protein: CSARERGNYEQYF. For the CDR3, the DNA is TGCAGTGCTAGAGAGAGGGGTAACTACGAGCAGTACTTC.

The table lists this clonotype with a few counts. V and J are TRBV12-3 or TRBV12-4 and TRBJ2-1, with TRBD2 matching over 15 bases. This CDR3 contains 16 residues. The J segment lost 6 bases and the V segment lost 5 bases, leaving 5 bases of the junction unmatched. CDR3 sequence reads: CASSRTSGGALNEQFF. In DNA, the CDR3 is TGTGCCAGCAGTCGGACTAGCGGGGGGGCTCTCAATGAGCAGTTCTTC.

V is TRBV15 and J is TRBJ2-2; 8 bases fit TRBD1. The length of the CDR3 is 13 residues. V gave up 8 bases and J gave up 7 bases; unmatched junction bases: 6. Germline V gene sequence: CDR1 LNHNV, CDR2 YYDKDF (reference sequence). As DNA, the CDR3 is TGTGCCACCGGTCGGGACAGGTTCGGGGAGCTGTTTTTT. Translated: CATGRDRFGELFF.

As for this clonotype: A much larger clone is a single base away; this may be a read error. The gene calls are TRBV29-1 and TRBJ1-1; D not resolved. Germline CDR1 reads SQVTM; CDR2 reads ANQGSEA. V shed 5 bases and J shed 3 bases, with 13 bases lying between them. The CDR3 loop spans 13 amino acids. The CDR3 sequence: CSVRKGGYTEAFF. CDR3 DNA: TGCAGCGTTAGGAAGGGTGGATACACTGAAGCTTTCTTT.

Many counts were recorded for this clonotype. V is TRBV6-2 or TRBV6-3 and J is TRBJ1-3; D is uncertain. Germline values: CDR1 MNHEY, CDR2 SVGEGT. The CDR3 sequence is 13 residues long. The V end was cut by 2 bases, the J end by 1 base, with 3 bases between. CDR3 sequence reads: CASSYRSGNTIYF. The CDR3 coding sequence is TGTGCCAGCAGTTACCGTTCTGGAAACACCATATATTTT.